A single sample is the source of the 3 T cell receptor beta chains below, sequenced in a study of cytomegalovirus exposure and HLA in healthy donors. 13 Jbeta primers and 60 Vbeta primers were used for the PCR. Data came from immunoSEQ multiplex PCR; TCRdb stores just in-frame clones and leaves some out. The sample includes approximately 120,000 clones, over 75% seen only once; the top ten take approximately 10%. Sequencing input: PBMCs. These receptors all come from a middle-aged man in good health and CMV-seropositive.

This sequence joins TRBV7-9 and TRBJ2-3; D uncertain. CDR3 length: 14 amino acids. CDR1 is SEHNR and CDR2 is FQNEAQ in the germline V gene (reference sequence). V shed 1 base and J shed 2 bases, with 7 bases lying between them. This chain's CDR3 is CASSLDTNTDTQYF. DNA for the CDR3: TGTGCCAGCAGCTTAGATACAAACACAGATACGCAGTATTTT.

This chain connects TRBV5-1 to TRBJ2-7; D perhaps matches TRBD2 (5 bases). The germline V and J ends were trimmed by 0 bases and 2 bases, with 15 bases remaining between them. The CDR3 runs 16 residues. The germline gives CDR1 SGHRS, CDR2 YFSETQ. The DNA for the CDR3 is TGCGCCAGCAGCTTGGGCGGGCCGGTCTACACCTACGAGCAGTACTTC. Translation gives CASSLGGPVYTYEQYF.

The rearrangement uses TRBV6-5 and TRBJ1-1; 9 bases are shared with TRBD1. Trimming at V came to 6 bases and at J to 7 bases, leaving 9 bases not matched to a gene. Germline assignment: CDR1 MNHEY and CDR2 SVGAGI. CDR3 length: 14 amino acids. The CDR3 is CASSRPEDRGEAFF. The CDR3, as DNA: TGTGCCAGCAGCCGACCAGAGGACAGGGGTGAAGCTTTCTTT.